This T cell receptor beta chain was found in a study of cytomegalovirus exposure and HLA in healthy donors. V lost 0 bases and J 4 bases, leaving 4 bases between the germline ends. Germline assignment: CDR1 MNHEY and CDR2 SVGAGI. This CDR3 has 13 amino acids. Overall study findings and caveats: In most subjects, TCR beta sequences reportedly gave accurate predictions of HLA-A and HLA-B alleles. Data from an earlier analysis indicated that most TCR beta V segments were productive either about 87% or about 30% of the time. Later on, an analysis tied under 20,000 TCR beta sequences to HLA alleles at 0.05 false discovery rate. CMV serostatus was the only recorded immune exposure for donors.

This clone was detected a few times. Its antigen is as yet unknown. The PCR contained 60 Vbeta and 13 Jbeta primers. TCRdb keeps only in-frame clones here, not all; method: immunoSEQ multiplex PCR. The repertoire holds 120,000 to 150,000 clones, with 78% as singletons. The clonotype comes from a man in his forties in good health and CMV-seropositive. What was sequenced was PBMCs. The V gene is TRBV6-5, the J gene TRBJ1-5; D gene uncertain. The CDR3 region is CASSYSLNQPQHF. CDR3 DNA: TGTGCCAGCAGTTACTCGTTAAATCAGCCCCAGCATTTT.